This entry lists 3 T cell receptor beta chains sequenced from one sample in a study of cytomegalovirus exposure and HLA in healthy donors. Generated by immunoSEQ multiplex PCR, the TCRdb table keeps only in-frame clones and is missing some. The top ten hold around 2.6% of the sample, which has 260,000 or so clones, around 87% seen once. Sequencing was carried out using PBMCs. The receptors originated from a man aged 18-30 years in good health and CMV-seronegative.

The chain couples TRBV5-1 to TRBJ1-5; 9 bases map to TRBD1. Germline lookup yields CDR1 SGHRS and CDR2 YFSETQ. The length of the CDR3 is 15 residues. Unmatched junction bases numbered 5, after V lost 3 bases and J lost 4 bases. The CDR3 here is CASSSGQGRNQPQHF. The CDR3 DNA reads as TGCGCCAGCAGCTCCGGACAGGGGAGAAATCAGCCCCAGCATTTT. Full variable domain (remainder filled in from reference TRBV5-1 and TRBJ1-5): KAGVTQTPRYLIKTRGQQVTLSCSPISGHRSVSWYQQTPGQGLQFLFEYFSETQRNKGNFPGRFSGRQFSNSRSEMNVSTLELGDSALYLCASSSGQGRNQPQHFGDGTRLSIL.

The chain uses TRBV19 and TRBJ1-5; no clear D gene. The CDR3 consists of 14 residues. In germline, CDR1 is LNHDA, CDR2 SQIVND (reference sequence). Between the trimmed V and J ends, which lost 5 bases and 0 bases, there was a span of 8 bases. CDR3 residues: CASSFTDSNQPQHF. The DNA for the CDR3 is TGTGCCAGTAGTTTCACTGATAGCAATCAGCCCCAGCATTTT.

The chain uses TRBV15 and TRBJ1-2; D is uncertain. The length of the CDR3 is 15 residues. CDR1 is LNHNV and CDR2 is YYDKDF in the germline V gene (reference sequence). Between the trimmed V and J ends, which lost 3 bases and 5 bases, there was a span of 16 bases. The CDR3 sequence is CATSRPGESLYGYTF. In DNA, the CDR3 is TGTGCCACCAGCAGGCCGGGAGAGTCCCTTTATGGCTACACCTTC.